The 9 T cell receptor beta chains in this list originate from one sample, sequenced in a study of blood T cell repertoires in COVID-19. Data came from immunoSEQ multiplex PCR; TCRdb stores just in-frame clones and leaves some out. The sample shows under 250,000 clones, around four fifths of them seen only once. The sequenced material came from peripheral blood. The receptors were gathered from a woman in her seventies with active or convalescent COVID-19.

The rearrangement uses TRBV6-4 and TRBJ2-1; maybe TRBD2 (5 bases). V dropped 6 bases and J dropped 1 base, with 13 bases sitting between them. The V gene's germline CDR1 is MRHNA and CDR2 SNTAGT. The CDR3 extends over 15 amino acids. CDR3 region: CASSPDSQSYNEQFF. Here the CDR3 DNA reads TGTGCCAGCAGCCCGGACTCCCAGTCCTACAATGAGCAGTTCTTC.

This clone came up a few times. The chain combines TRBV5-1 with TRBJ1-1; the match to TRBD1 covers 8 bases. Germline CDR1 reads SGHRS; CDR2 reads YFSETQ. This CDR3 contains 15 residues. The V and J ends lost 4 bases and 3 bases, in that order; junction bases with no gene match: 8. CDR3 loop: CASSGRDRSHTEAFF. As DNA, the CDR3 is TGCGCCAGCAGCGGCCGGGACAGGAGCCACACTGAAGCTTTCTTT.

The CDR3 nucleotides are TGTGCCAGCAGCTTTCGTGCCGGGACAGGGGGGAGGGATACGCAGTATTTT. As protein: CASSFRAGTGGRDTQYF. The chain has TRBV5-5 and TRBJ2-3; 11 bases align to TRBD1. This CDR3 has 17 residues. In germline, CDR1 is SGHKS, CDR2 YYEKEE (reference sequence). V lost 2 bases, J lost 6 bases, and 11 bases stayed unmatched.

In nucleotides, the CDR3 is TGTGCCAGCAGCCAATCTTTGGGACTAGCGGGAGGGCTAAGGTACAATGAGCAGTTCTTC. It yields the protein CASSQSLGLAGGLRYNEQFF. This chain links TRBV14 with TRBJ2-1; 16 bases agree with TRBD2. Germline V lookup: CDR1 SGHDN, CDR2 FVKESK. The ends lost 2 bases at V and 4 bases at J; junction bases unmatched: 11. The length of the CDR3 is 20 residues. The whole variable domain, remainder taken from reference TRBV14 and TRBJ2-1, is EAGVTQFPSHSVIEKGQTVTLRCDPISGHDNLYWYRRVMGKEIKFLLHFVKESKQDESGMPNNRFLAERTGGTYSTLKVQPAELEDSGVYFCASSQSLGLAGGLRYNEQFFGPGTRLTVL.

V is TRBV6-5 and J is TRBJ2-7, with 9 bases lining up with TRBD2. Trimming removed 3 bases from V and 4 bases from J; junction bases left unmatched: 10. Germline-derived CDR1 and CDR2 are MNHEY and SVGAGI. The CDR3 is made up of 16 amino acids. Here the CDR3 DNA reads TGTGCCAGCAGTTATTTGGGATCTAGCGGGGTTTACGAGCAGTACTTC. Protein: CASSYLGSSGVYEQYF.

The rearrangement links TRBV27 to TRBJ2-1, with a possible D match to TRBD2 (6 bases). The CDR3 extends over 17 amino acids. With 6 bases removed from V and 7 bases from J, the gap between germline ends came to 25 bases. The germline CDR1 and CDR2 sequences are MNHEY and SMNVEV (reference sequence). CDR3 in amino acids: CASREGWRRRRANEQFF. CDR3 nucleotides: TGTGCCAGCAGGGAGGGGTGGAGGCGCCGGAGAGCGAATGAGCAGTTCTTC.

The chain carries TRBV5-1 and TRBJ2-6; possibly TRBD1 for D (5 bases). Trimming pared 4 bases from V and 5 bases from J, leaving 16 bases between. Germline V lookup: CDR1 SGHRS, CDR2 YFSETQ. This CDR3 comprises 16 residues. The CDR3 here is CASSQGDLERANVLTF. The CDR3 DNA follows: TGCGCCAGCAGCCAAGGGGATCTCGAGAGGGCCAACGTCCTGACTTTC.

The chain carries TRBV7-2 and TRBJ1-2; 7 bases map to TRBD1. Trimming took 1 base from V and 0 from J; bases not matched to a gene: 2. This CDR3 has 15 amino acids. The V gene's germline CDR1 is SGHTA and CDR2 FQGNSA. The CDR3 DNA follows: TGTGCCAGCAGCTTAGAGGGGACAGCTAACTATGGCTACACCTTC. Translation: CASSLEGTANYGYTF.

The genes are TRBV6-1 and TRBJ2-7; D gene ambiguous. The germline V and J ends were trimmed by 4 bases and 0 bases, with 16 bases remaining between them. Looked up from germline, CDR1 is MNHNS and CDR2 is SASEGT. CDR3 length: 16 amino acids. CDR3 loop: CASSVGLVQISYEQYF. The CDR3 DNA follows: TGTGCCAGCAGTGTGGGCCTGGTGCAAATCTCCTACGAGCAGTACTTC.